This note documents a single T cell receptor (beta chain) sequence. Assay used: immunoSEQ multiplex PCR; TCRdb lists only in-frame clones, some missing. The sample lists 45,000 to 60,000 clones; 80% to 90% were seen once. The data belong to a study of blood T cell repertoires in COVID-19. The source is a man aged 60-69 years with acute or convalescent COVID-19. Sequences were obtained from peripheral blood.

CDR3 in DNA: TGTGCCAGCAGGCCACAGGGCATCCGACAGCATTTT. It translates to CASRPQGIRQHF. The chain has TRBV6-5 and TRBJ1-5, with D possibly matching TRBD1 (6 bases). Germline V lookup: CDR1 MNHEY, CDR2 SVGAGI. The germline V and J ends were trimmed by 6 bases and 13 bases, with 16 bases remaining between them. This CDR3 is 12 amino acids long.